Given below is one T cell receptor beta chain in context. This clone occurred a few times. Its antigen specificity is not known. The input lacks base qualities; no much larger clone sits a single base away. The immunoSEQ Assay, a bias-controlled multiplex PCR, was used to amplify TCRbeta CDR3 regions from genomic DNA. The authors' analysis ran thus. The number of nucleated cells in each sample was estimated by amplification of reference gene primers within the assay. To quantify the absolute abundance of each unique TCRbeta CDR3 rearrangement, sequence reads were collapsed and filtered. For each sample, productive Simpson clonality was calculated by taking the square root of Simpson's diversity index across productive rearrangements. The source is immuneACCESS, and TCRdb retained only in-frame sequences with V and J called. Part of the clones is not carried over; for the studies checked, unresolved V genes explain less than half of this, and the remainder is unexplained. V and J calls and clone size come straight from that table; D and trimming were deduced from the DNA. In all, the sample holds over 85,000 clones, and around 72% of those were seen once. The ten largest account for approximately 24% of the sample.

Collaborating institutions collected whole blood in K2EDTA tubes following their own protocols. For TCRbeta analysis, collaborators shipped samples in one of three forms: frozen whole blood, isolated PBMCs, or DNA extracted from either of those sample types. This record belongs to a study of blood T cell repertoires in COVID-19 (dated by TCRdb to the early 2020s). Study-level background: Samples covering the acute and convalescent phases of COVID-19 were provided by collaborators in the United States, Italy and Spain. Subjects who had been exposed to COVID-19, were actively infected with it, or had recovered from it provided the deeply sampled blood TCRbeta repertoires that made up the dataset. The repertoires were released in a freely available public database intended as a resource for research on the immune response to SARS-CoV-2. The sample metadata nearly always contained a de-identified subject ID, COVID-19 status, age in years and sex. Where HLA class I and class II types were available, the types were taken from metadata supplied by the sample provider, not from assay-based typing. The prospective study material was composed of cDNA or gDNA derived from T cells, B-cell-depleted T cells, or PBMCs. Samples came from the ongoing ImmuneRACE study (first 160 participants) plus 1,254 subjects from 6 global collaborators.

For this chain, trimming is 4 bases at the V end and 4 bases at the J end, and the number of junction bases without a gene match is 10. Spanning cysteine to phenylalanine, the CDR3 consists of 16 amino acids. Only CDR3 DNA remains: 48 bases, in frame from the first base. Taken from the germline V gene, the CDR1 and CDR2 loops are SGHAT and FQNNGV. What the authors observed across the whole study: The quantity of clinical and demographic metadata differed by source and by participant and was supplied without curation.

The clonotype originates from an older man with acute or convalescent COVID-19. The sequence is built from TRBV11-2 and TRBJ2-1; 7 bases in the middle match TRBD2. Material for sequencing was peripheral blood. The DNA sequence is TGTGCCAGCAGCTCCCTCAGAGCGGGAACTTACAATGAGCAGTTCTTC. Its protein reads: CASSSLRAGTYNEQFF.